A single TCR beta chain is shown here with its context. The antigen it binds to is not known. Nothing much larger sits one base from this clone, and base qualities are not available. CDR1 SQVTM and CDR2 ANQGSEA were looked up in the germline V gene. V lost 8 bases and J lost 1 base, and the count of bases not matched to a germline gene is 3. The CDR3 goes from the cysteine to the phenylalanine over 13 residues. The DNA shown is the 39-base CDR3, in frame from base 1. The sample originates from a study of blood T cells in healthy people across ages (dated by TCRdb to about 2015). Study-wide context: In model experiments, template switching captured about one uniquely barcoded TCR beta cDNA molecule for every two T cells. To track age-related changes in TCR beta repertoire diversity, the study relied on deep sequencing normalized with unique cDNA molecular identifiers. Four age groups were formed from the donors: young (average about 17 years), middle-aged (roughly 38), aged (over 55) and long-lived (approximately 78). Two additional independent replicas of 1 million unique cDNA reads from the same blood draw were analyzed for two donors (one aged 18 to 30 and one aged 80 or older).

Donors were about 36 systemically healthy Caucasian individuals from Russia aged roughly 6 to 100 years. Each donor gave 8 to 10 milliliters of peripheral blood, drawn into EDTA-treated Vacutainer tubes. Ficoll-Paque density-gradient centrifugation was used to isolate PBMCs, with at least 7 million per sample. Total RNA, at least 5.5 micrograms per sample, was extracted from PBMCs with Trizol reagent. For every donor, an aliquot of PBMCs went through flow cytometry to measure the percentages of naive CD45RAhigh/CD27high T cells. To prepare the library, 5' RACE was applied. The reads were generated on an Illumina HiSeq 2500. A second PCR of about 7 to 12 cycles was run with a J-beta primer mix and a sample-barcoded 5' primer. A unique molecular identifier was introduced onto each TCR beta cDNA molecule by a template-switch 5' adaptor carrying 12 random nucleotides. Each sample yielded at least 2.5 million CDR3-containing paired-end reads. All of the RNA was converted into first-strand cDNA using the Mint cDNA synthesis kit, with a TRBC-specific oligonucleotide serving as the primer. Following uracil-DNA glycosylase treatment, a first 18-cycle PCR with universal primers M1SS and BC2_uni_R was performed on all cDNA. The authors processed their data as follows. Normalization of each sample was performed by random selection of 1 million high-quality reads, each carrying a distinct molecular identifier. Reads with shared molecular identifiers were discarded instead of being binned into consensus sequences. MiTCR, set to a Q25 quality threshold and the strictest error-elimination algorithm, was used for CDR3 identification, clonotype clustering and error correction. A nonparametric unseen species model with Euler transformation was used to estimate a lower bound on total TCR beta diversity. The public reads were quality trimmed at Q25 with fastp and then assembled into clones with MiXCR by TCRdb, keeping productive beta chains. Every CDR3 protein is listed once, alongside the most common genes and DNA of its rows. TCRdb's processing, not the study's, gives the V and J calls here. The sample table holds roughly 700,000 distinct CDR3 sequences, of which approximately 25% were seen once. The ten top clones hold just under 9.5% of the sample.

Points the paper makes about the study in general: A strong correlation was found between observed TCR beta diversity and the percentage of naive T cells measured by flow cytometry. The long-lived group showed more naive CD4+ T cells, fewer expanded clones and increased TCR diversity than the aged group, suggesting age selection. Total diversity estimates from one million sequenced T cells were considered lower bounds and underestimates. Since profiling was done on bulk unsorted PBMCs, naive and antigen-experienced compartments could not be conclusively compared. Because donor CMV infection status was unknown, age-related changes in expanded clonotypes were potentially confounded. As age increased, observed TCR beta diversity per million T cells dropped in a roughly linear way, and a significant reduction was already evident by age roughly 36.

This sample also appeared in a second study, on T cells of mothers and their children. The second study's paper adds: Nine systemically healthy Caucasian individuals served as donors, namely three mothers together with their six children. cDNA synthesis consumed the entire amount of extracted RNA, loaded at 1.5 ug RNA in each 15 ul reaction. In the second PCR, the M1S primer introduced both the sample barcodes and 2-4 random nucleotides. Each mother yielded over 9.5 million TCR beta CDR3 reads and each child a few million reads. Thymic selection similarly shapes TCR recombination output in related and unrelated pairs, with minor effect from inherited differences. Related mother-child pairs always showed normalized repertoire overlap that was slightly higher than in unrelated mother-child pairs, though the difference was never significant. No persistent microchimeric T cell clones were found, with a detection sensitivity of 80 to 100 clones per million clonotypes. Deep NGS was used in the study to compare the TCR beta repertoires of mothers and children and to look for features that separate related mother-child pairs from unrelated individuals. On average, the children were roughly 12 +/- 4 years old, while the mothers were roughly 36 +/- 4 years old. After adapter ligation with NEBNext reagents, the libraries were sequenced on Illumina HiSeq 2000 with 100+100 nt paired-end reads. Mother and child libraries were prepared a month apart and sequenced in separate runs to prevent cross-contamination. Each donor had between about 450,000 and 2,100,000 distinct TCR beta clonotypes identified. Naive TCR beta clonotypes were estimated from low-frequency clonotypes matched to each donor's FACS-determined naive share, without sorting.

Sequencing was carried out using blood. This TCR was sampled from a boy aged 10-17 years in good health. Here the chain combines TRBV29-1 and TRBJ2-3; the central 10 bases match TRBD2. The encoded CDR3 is CSTGTSGTDTQYF. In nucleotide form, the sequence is TGCAGCACCGGGACTAGCGGCACAGATACGCAGTATTTT.